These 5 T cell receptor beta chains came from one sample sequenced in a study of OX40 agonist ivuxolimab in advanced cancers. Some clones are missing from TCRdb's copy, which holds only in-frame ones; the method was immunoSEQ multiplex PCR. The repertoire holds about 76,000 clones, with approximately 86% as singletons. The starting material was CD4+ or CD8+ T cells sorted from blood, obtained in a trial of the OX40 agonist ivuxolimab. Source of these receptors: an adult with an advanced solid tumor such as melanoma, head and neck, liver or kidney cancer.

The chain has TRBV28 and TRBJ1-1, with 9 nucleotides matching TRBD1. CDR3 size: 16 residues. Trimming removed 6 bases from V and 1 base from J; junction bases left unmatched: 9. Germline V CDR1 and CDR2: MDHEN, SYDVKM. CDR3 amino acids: CASRILRDRENTEAFF. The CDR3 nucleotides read TGTGCCAGCAGAATACTCCGGGACAGGGAGAACACTGAAGCTTTCTTT.

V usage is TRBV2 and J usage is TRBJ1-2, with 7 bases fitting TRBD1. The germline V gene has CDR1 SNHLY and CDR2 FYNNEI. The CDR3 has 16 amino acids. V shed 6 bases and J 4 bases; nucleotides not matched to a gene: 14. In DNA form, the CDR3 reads TGTGCCAGCAGACCGCCCTCGAATCAGGGGGGCTATGGCTACACCTTC. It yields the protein CASRPPSNQGGYGYTF.

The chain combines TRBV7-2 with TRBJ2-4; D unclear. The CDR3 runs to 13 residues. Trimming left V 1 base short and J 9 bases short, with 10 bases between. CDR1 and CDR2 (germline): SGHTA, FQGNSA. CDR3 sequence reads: CASSLELGGIQYF. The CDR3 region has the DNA TGTGCCAGCAGCTTAGAACTCGGCGGCATTCAGTACTTC.

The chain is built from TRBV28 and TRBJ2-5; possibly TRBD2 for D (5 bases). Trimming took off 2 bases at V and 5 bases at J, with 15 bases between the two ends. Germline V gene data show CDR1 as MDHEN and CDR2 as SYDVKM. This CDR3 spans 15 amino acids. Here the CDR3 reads CASSLGLKRRETQYF. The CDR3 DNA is TGTGCCAGCAGTTTAGGACTTAAAAGAAGGGAGACCCAGTACTTC.

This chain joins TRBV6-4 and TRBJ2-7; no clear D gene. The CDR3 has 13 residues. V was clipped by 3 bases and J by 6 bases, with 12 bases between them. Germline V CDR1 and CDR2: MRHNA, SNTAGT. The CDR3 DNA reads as TGTGCCAGCAGTGAGGAGATAGGGCTCGAGCAGTACTTC. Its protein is CASSEEIGLEQYF.